One and the same sample provided the 21 T cell receptor beta chains below, sequenced in a study of cytomegalovirus exposure and HLA in healthy donors. This table comes from immunoSEQ multiplex PCR, and its TCRdb copy is limited to in-frame clones, with some not included. Seen here are 180,000 or so clones, 75% to 85% observed once, and the top ten hold around an eighth. The specimen was PBMCs. The receptors were sampled from a woman in her 30s in good health and CMV-seropositive.

The V gene is TRBV27, the J gene TRBJ2-2, with TRBD1 identical over 9 bases. This CDR3 has 18 amino acids. J was trimmed by 4 bases and V by 4 bases; bases with no gene match: 13. From germline, CDR1 is MNHEY and CDR2 SMNVEV (reference sequence). The CDR3 loop reads CASSSVLTGTGSTGELFF. Written as DNA, the CDR3 is TGTGCCAGCAGTTCCGTACTGACCGGGACAGGGAGCACCGGGGAGCTGTTTTTT.

CDR3 DNA sequence: TGTGCCAGCAGTTCGACCCCAGGGGGGACTAATGAAAAACTGTTTTTT. Its protein is CASSSTPGGTNEKLFF. The rearrangement uses TRBV6-6 and TRBJ1-4, with 7 bases identical to TRBD1. After removal of 4 bases from V and 2 bases from J, the junction contained 7 bases not matched to a gene. Germline values: CDR1 MNHNY, CDR2 SVGAGI (reference sequence). This CDR3 is built from 16 residues.

The rearrangement joins TRBV18 to TRBJ1-2; D gene unclear. This CDR3 has 16 amino acids. Looked up from germline, CDR1 is KGHSH and CDR2 is LQKENI. V shed 1 base and J shed 5 bases, with 17 bases lying between them. The CDR3 loop is CASSPRETQLKYGYTF. Here the CDR3 DNA reads TGTGCCAGCTCACCACGGGAGACACAGCTAAAGTATGGCTACACCTTC. Full variable domain (remainder filled in from reference TRBV18 and TRBJ1-2): NAGVMQNPRHLVRRRGQEARLRCSPMKGHSHVYWYRQLPEEGLKFMVYLQKENIIDESGMPKERFSAEFPKEGPSILRIQQVVRGDSAAYFCASSPRETQLKYGYTFGSGTRLTVV.

The chain combines TRBV5-1 with TRBJ1-4; 9 positions match TRBD1. J lost 8 bases, V lost 3 bases, and 5 bases had no gene match. The CDR3 covers 14 residues. Germline V lookup: CDR1 SGHRS, CDR2 YFSETQ. CDR3: CASSWTGEGEKLFF. The CDR3 DNA reads TGCGCCAGCAGCTGGACAGGGGAAGGGGAAAAACTGTTTTTT.

The chain has TRBV28 and TRBJ2-7, with TRBD1 matching over 7 bases. This CDR3 contains 15 residues. CDR1 and CDR2 from the germline V gene are MDHEN and SYDVKM. The V segment lost 1 base and the J segment 2 bases; nucleotides outside the gene matches: 5. CDR3 sequence: CASSLLQGFTYEQYF. The CDR3 coding sequence is TGTGCCAGCAGTTTATTACAGGGGTTTACCTACGAGCAGTACTTC.

The genes are TRBV2 and TRBJ1-5; 7 nucleotides agree with TRBD1. CDR3 size: 16 residues. The germline CDR1 and CDR2 sequences are SNHLY and FYNNEI. J was trimmed by 9 bases and V by 3 bases; bases with no gene match: 14. Written as DNA, the CDR3 is TGTGCCAGCAGTGATGACAGGGCGGGTGGTCTTCGGCCCCAGCATTTT. Protein: CASSDDRAGGLRPQHF.

This chain uses TRBV15 with TRBJ2-1; 7 bases are shared with TRBD2. Germline V lookup: CDR1 LNHNV, CDR2 YYDKDF (reference sequence). This CDR3 has 15 residues. The V gene end was trimmed by 0 bases and the J gene end by 7 bases; junction bases not matched to a gene: 6. This chain's CDR3 is CATSRDETSRNEQFF. The CDR3 region has the DNA TGTGCCACCAGCAGAGATGAGACTAGCAGGAATGAGCAGTTCTTC.

This clone occurred a few times. The chain couples TRBV4-1 to TRBJ1-5; D remains ambiguous. The CDR3 contains 14 residues. Trimming removed 1 base from V and 7 bases from J, with 11 bases in between. Germline V gives CDR1 MGHRA, CDR2 YSYEKL. CDR3 protein: CASSQGESSQPQHF. CDR3 in DNA: TGCGCCAGCAGCCAAGGGGAGTCGAGCCAGCCCCAGCATTTT.

This sequence joins TRBV11-2 and TRBJ2-7, with 8 bases identical to TRBD1. Germline CDR1 reads SGHAT; CDR2 reads FQNNGV. V lost 5 bases and J lost 0; bases outside the gene matches: 9. This CDR3 is built from 16 residues. As DNA, the CDR3 is TGTGCCAGCAGCCCAACGACAGGGGCTGGCTCCTACGAGCAGTACTTC. Translating it yields CASSPTTGAGSYEQYF.

V gene TRBV19 combines with J gene TRBJ2-2, with 9 bases fitting TRBD1. Looked up from germline, CDR1 is LNHDA and CDR2 is SQIVND (reference sequence). The CDR3 sequence is 16 residues long. Losses at the gene ends were 7 bases for V and 5 bases for J; bases not matched to a gene: 11. In DNA form, the CDR3 reads TGTGCCAGTATAGGGCACGGACAGGGGCGGACCGGGGAGCTGTTTTTT. Protein sequence: CASIGHGQGRTGELFF.

The chain employs TRBV30 and TRBJ2-1; TRBD1 matches at 7 bases. This CDR3 is built from 13 residues. Germline CDR1 reads GTSNPN; CDR2 reads SVGIG (reference sequence). J lost 4 bases, V lost 7 bases, and 7 bases had no gene match. Written as DNA, the CDR3 is TGTGCCTATGCTAAGGGACAGTACAATGAGCAGTTCTTC. It specifies CAYAKGQYNEQFF.

The rearrangement uses TRBV30 and TRBJ1-1; D is unresolved. V was pared by 0 bases and J by 4 bases, with 9 bases between. The germline CDR1 and CDR2 sequences are GTSNPN and SVGIG (reference sequence). This CDR3 is built from 13 residues. The CDR3 protein is CAWSVNMATEAFF. In DNA form, the CDR3 reads TGTGCCTGGAGTGTAAATATGGCCACTGAAGCTTTCTTT.

The chain uses TRBV30 and TRBJ1-1; a possible D gene is TRBD1 (5 bases). CDR3 length equals 13 residues. The germline V gene encodes CDR1 GTSNPN and CDR2 SVGIG (reference sequence). V was pared by 3 bases and J by 4 bases, with 12 bases between. CDR3 in amino acids: CAWSRGRGTEAFF. The DNA of the CDR3 is TGTGCCTGGAGCCGGGGGAGGGGCACTGAAGCTTTCTTT.

The J gene is TRBJ2-1, the V gene TRBV9; D is possibly TRBD1 (5 bases). Trimming left V 3 bases short and J 6 bases short, with 10 bases between. The CDR3 loop spans 13 amino acids. Germline lookup yields CDR1 SGDLS and CDR2 YYNGEE. CDR3 sequence (DNA): TGTGCCAGCAGCGCGACAGACGCCAATGAGCAGTTCTTC. Translation gives CASSATDANEQFF.

In this sample, this clone turned up a few times. The chain carries TRBV5-1 and TRBJ1-1; D gene unclear. With 3 bases removed from V and 5 bases from J, the gap between germline ends came to 14 bases. The germline gives CDR1 SGHRS, CDR2 YFSETQ. The CDR3 is made up of 14 amino acids. Written as DNA, the CDR3 is TGCGCCAGCAGCTCGTGGCCCGGAGAGACTGAAGCTTTCTTT. Its protein is CASSSWPGETEAFF.

The chain combines TRBV5-1 with TRBJ1-2, with a weak D call TRBD1 (6 bases). The CDR3 runs to 17 residues. The V gene lost 4 bases and the J gene lost 2 bases, with 21 bases spanning the gap. Per germline, CDR1 SGHRS and CDR2 YFSETQ. This CDR3 reads CASSPAGLGDTNYGYTF. The CDR3 DNA reads TGCGCCAGCAGCCCGGCCGGACTTGGGGACACAAACTATGGCTACACCTTC.

The chain uses TRBV29-1 and TRBJ1-1; perhaps TRBD1 as D (6 bases). The germline V and J ends were trimmed by 5 bases and 2 bases, with 15 bases remaining between them. There are 14 residues in the CDR3. Germline CDR1 is SQVTM and CDR2 is ANQGSEA. The CDR3 region is CSVSRGAPNTEAFF. The CDR3 bases are TGCAGCGTTTCCCGGGGGGCCCCTAACACTGAAGCTTTCTTT.

The chain employs TRBV6-1 and TRBJ1-2; the D gene is possibly TRBD1 (5 bases). The V end lost 2 bases, the J end lost 6 bases, and 16 bases lay between the germline ends. The CDR3 loop spans 15 amino acids. The V gene's germline CDR1 is MNHNS and CDR2 SASEGT. The CDR3 bases are TGTGCCAGCAGTGAAAGCGGGGCGTCGATCCATGGCTACACCTTC. This codes for CASSESGASIHGYTF.

The rearrangement uses TRBV4-2 and TRBJ2-1, with 9 bases that match TRBD2. Germline V gene sequence: CDR1 LGHNA, CDR2 YNFKEQ. V lost 0 bases, J lost 8 bases, and 5 bases stayed unmatched. The CDR3 is 15 amino acids. In DNA form, the CDR3 reads TGTGCCAGCAGCCAAGAACCTAGCGGGACCCATGAGCAGTTCTTC. This gives the protein CASSQEPSGTHEQFF.

The chain is built from TRBV27 and TRBJ1-2; 7 bases map to TRBD1. The V gene end was trimmed by 5 bases and the J gene end by 4 bases; junction bases not matched to a gene: 13. The germline V gene encodes CDR1 MNHEY and CDR2 SMNVEV (reference sequence). The CDR3 has 16 residues. This CDR3 is CASSPRTGELGYGYTF. For the CDR3, the DNA is TGTGCCAGCAGTCCGAGAACAGGGGAACTCGGCTATGGCTACACCTTC.

The genes are TRBV27 and TRBJ1-1; D gene uncertain. V was trimmed by 7 bases and J by 4 bases, leaving 13 bases between them. Germline CDR1 reads MNHEY; CDR2 reads SMNVEV (reference sequence). The CDR3 runs 13 residues. CDR3 bases: TGTGCCAGCACCCGGGTGGTGGGCACTGAAGCTTTCTTT. Encoded protein: CASTRVVGTEAFF.